These 9 T cell receptor beta chains were all obtained from the same sample, sequenced in a study of OX40 agonist ivuxolimab in advanced cancers. Clones were sequenced by immunoSEQ multiplex PCR, and TCRdb holds only the in-frame ones, with some missing. The sample lists about 32,000 clones, roughly 81% occurring once. Here the sequenced sample was CD4+ or CD8+ T cells sorted from blood, taken in a trial of the OX40 agonist ivuxolimab. These receptors were obtained from an adult with an advanced solid tumor such as melanoma, head and neck, liver or kidney cancer.

This clone is medium-sized. The chain carries TRBV28 and TRBJ1-4, with D maybe TRBD1 (5 bases). Germline assignment: CDR1 MDHEN and CDR2 SYDVKM. V dropped 6 bases and J dropped 5 bases, with 13 bases sitting between them. The CDR3 loop spans 14 amino acids. The CDR3 coding sequence is TGTGCCAGCAGCTACACATCAGGGAATGAAAAACTGTTTTTT. Its protein is CASSYTSGNEKLFF. The whole variable domain, remainder taken from reference TRBV28 and TRBJ1-4, is DVKVTQSSRYLVKRTGEKVFLECVQDMDHENMFWYRQDPGLGLRLIYFSYDVKMKEKGDIPEGYSVSREKKERFSLILESASTNQTSMYLCASSYTSGNEKLFFGSGTQLSVL.

The chain combines TRBV9 with TRBJ1-5, with TRBD1 matching 8 bases. CDR3 length equals 14 residues. The V and J ends lost 4 bases and 4 bases, in that order; junction bases with no gene match: 4. CDR1 is SGDLS, CDR2 YYNGEE, per germline. CDR3 region: CASSPTGGNQPQHF. The CDR3 DNA reads as TGTGCCAGCAGCCCTACAGGGGGTAATCAGCCCCAGCATTTT. The full variable domain, its missing parts supplied by reference TRBV9 and TRBJ1-5, is DSGVTQTPKHLITATGQRVTLRCSPRSGDLSVYWYQQSLDQGLQFLIQYYNGEERAKGNILERFSAQQFPDLHSELNLSSLELGDSALYFCASSPTGGNQPQHFGDGTRLSIL.

The V and J genes are TRBV28 and TRBJ1-5, with D maybe TRBD1 (5 bases). V shed 6 bases and J shed 3 bases, with 9 bases lying between them. The CDR3 has 13 residues. Per germline, CDR1 MDHEN and CDR2 SYDVKM. The CDR3 sequence is CASRQAVNQPQHF. CDR3 in DNA: TGTGCCAGCAGACAGGCGGTCAATCAGCCCCAGCATTTT.

This clone was seen only a few times. The chain employs TRBV28 and TRBJ1-1, with a possible D match to TRBD1 (6 bases). Germline CDR1 is MDHEN and CDR2 is SYDVKM. V was pared by 3 bases and J by 5 bases, with 13 bases between. The CDR3 is 14 residues long. The CDR3 nucleotides are TGTGCCAGCAGTTTCCCAGGGGCGAGGACTGAAGCTTTCTTT. It yields the protein CASSFPGARTEAFF.

This clone showed up just once. The rearrangement uses TRBV7-3 and TRBJ2-1, with 10 bases identical to TRBD2. Trimming removed 5 bases from V and 5 bases from J; junction bases left unmatched: 6. The CDR3 covers 15 residues. Germline values: CDR1 SGHTA, CDR2 FQGTGA. CDR3 residues: CASSPRTSGNNEQFF. The CDR3 bases are TGTGCCAGCAGCCCCCGGACTAGCGGCAACAATGAGCAGTTCTTC.

The chain joins TRBV28 to TRBJ1-2, with D unresolved. V was shortened by 6 bases and J by 1 base, with 12 bases between the two germline ends. This CDR3 is built from 14 residues. CDR1 MDHEN and CDR2 SYDVKM come from the germline V gene. CDR3 in DNA: TGTGCCAGCAGCCCCAGACTGAATAACTATGGCTACACCTTC. Protein product: CASSPRLNNYGYTF.

The rearrangement links TRBV7-2 to TRBJ1-3; D uncertain. Trimming left V 3 bases short and J 0 bases short, with 6 bases between. The CDR3 has 14 amino acids. Germline V gene lookup returns CDR1 SGHTA and CDR2 FQGNSA. The CDR3 DNA is TGTGCCAGCAGCTTTGCAGGCTCTGGAAACACCATATATTTT. Protein product: CASSFAGSGNTIYF.

The CDR3 is CASSYSRTGVEKLFF. The CDR3 DNA follows: TGTGCCAGCAGTTACTCTAGGACAGGGGTCGAAAAACTGTTTTTT. The chain joins TRBV6-5 to TRBJ1-4; TRBD1 matches at 9 bases. Germline assignment: CDR1 MNHEY and CDR2 SVGAGI. This CDR3 spans 15 amino acids. Unmatched junction bases numbered 4, after V lost 0 bases and J lost 8 bases.

This clone was seen a single time. The chain uses TRBV19 and TRBJ1-1; no firm D call. Looked up from germline, CDR1 is LNHDA and CDR2 is SQIVND (reference sequence). This CDR3 region has 13 residues. V lost 5 bases and J lost 11, with 18 bases in between. The DNA of the CDR3 is TGTGCCAGTAGTCAGACCGACGGTCCAACTGCTTTCTTT. Amino acid sequence: CASSQTDGPTAFF.